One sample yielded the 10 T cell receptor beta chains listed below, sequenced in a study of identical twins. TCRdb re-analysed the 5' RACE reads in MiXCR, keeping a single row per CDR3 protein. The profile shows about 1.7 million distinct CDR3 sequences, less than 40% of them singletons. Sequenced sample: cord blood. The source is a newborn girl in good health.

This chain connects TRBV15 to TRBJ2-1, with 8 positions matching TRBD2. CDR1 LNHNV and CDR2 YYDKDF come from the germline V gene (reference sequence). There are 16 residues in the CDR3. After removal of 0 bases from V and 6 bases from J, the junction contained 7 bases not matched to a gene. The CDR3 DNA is TGTGCCACCAGCAGAGATCCTGGCGGGAGGTCCAATGAGCAGTTCTTC. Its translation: CATSRDPGGRSNEQFF. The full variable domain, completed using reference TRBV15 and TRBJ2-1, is DAMVIQNPRYQVTQFGKPVTLSCSQTLNHNVMYWYQQKSSQAPKLLFHYYDKDFNNEADTPDNFQSRRPNTSFCFLDIRSPGLGDTAMYLCATSRDPGGRSNEQFFGPGTRLTVL.

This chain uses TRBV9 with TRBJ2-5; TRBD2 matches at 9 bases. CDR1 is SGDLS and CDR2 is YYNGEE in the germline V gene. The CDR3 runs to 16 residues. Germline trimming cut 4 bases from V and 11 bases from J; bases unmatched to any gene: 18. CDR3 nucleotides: TGTGCCAGCAGCAATCCTCTGGCGGGAGGGTTCAATGAGCAGTACTTC. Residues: CASSNPLAGGFNEQYF. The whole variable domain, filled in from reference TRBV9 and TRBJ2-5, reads DSGVTQTPKHLITATGQRVTLRCSPRSGDLSVYWYQQSLDQGLQFLIQYYNGEERAKGNILERFSAQQFPDLHSELNLSSLELGDSALYFCASSNPLAGGFNEQYFGPGTRLLVL.

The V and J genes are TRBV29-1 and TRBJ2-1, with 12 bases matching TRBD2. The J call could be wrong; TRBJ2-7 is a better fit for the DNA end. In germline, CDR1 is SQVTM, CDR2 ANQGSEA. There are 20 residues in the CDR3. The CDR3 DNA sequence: TGCAGCGTTGAAGGCAGCCTAGCGGGAGGGCCGGGTAGCTCCTACAATGAGCAGTACTTC. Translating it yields CSVEGSLAGGPGSSYNEQYF.

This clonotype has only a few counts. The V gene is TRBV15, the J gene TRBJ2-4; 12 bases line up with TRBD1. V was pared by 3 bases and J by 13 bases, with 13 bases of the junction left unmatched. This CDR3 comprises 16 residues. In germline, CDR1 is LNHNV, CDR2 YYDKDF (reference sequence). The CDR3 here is CATSSGDRGPLSGQYF. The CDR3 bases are TGTGCCACCAGCAGTGGGGACAGGGGGCCCCTTAGCGGGCAGTACTTC. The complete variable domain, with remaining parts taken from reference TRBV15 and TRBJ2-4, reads DAMVIQNPRYQVTQFGKPVTLSCSQTLNHNVMYWYQQKSSQAPKLLFHYYDKDFNNEADTPDNFQSRRPNTSFCFLDIRSPGLGDTAMYLCATSSGDRGPLSGQYFGAGTRLSVL.

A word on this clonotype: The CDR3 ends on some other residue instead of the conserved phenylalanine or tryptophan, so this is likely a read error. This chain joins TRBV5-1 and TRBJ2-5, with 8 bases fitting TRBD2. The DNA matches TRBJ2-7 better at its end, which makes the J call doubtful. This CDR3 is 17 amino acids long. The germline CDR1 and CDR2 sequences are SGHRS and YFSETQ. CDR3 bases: TGCGCCAGCAGCTTGGTTGTGGGACTAGTGGGTCTCGGCGAGCAGTACCTC. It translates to CASSLVVGLVGLGEQYL.

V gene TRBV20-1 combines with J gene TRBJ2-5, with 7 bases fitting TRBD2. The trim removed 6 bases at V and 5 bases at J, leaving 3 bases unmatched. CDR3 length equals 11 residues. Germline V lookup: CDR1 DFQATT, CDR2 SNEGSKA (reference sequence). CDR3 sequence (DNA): TGCAGTGCCAAACTAGCGGAGACCCAGTACTTC. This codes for CSAKLAETQYF.

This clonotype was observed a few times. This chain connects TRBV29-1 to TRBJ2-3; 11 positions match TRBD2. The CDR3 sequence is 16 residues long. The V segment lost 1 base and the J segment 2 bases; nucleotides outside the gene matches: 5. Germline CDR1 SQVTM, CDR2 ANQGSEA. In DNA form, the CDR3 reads TGCAGCGTTGAAGGAAGACTAGCGGGGTTCACAGATACGCAGTATTTT. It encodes CSVEGRLAGFTDTQYF.

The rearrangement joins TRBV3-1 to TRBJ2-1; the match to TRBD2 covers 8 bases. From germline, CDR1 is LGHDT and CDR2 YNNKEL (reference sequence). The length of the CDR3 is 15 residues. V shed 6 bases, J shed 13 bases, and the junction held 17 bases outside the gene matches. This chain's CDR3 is CASSPTSATTSAQFF. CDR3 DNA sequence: TGTGCCAGCAGTCCGACTAGCGCGACCACCTCGGCCCAGTTCTTC.

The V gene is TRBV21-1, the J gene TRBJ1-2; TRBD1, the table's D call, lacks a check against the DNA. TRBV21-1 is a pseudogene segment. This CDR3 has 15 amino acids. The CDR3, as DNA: TGTGCCAGCAGCAAATTTGGCAGGGAGTACTATGGCTACACCTTC. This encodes CASSKFGREYYGYTF.

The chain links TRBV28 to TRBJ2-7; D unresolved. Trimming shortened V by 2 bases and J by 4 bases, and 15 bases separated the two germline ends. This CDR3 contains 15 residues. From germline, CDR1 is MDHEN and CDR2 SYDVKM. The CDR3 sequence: CASSLGQAWGYEQYF. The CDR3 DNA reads TGTGCCAGCAGTTTAGGGCAGGCCTGGGGATACGAGCAGTACTTC.